This TCR beta chain was captured by sequencing in a study of CD8 T cells in ankylosing spondylitis. Study findings and constraints: With a CD8+ phenotype, disease-linked clones were relatively rare in peripheral blood.

Via MiXCR, TCRdb re-called the 5' RACE reads, giving one row per CDR3 protein. The sample yields about 320,000 distinct CDR3 sequences, 11% seen once. CDR3 length: 15 amino acids. Per germline, CDR1 DFQATT and CDR2 SNEGSKA (reference sequence). Note on this clonotype: Its antigen is not identified. This may arise from a read error, as a much more abundant clone is one base away.

Sequencing used blood, either unsorted or a sorted T cell fraction (not recorded which). This TCR was sampled from a female donor with ankylosing spondylitis or in good health (not recorded which). This chain uses TRBV20-1 with TRBJ1-5; possibly TRBD1 for D (5 bases). CDR3 coding DNA: TGCAGTGCAAAAAAACAGGTATATAGCAATCAGCCCCAGCCTTTT. Translated: CSAKKQVYSNQPQPF.